The 5 T cell receptor beta chains reported below all come from one sample, sequenced in a study of CD8 T cells in ankylosing spondylitis. TCRdb fed the 5' RACE reads into MiXCR, producing one record per CDR3 protein. The data contain about 160,000 distinct CDR3 sequences, around 42% of them seen just once; the ten biggest clones take up 12% to 15%. The sequencing sample was made of synovial fluid, either unsorted or a sorted T cell fraction (not recorded which). The source of these receptors is a male donor with ankylosing spondylitis.

The chain employs TRBV20-1 and TRBJ2-5, with D unclear. The CDR3 totals 15 residues. Trimming left V 7 bases short and J 5 bases short, with 23 bases between. Looked up from germline, CDR1 is DFQATT and CDR2 is SNEGSKA (reference sequence). The CDR3 DNA is TGCAGTGGTAACCCGGGCCAAAAACTCGAGGAGACCCAGTACTTC. It specifies CSGNPGQKLEETQYF.

The V call is TRBV4-3, the J call TRBJ2-3, with TRBD2 as a possible D gene (6 bases). The length of the CDR3 is 16 residues. V was trimmed by 0 bases and J by 3 bases, leaving 13 bases between them. Per germline, CDR1 LGHNA and CDR2 YSLEER. CDR3 amino acids: CASSQDLGRKTDTQYF. The CDR3 bases are TGCGCCAGCAGCCAAGATCTGGGGAGGAAGACAGATACGCAGTATTTT.

The chain combines TRBV24-1 with TRBJ2-7; TRBD2 matches 14 bases. The CDR3 consists of 18 residues. Germline trimming cut 4 bases from V and 3 bases from J; bases unmatched to any gene: 10. Germline CDR1 is KGHDR and CDR2 is SFDVKD. CDR3 residues: CATSDARSGLAGDYEQYF. CDR3 DNA: TGTGCCACCAGTGACGCCAGATCGGGACTAGCGGGAGACTACGAGCAGTACTTC.

This clonotype has only a few counts. This sequence joins TRBV11-2 and TRBJ2-1, with 12 bases aligning to TRBD1. The length of the CDR3 is 19 residues. Germline V gives CDR1 SGHAT, CDR2 FQNNGV. Germline trimming cut 5 bases from V and 0 bases from J; bases unmatched to any gene: 11. For the CDR3, the DNA is TGTGCCAGCAGCACACCGGGACAGGGGGCGTTTAGCTCCTACAATGAGCAGTTCTTC. It specifies CASSTPGQGAFSSYNEQFF.

CDR3 sequence reads: CASSYLDPLFYGYTF. The DNA of the CDR3 is TGTGCCAGCAGTTACTTGGATCCTCTATTCTATGGCTACACCTTC. The chain links TRBV6-5 to TRBJ1-2; D is ambiguous. CDR1 and CDR2 (germline): MNHEY, SVGAGI. The CDR3 is 15 amino acids. V lost 1 base and J 4 bases, leaving 13 bases between the germline ends.